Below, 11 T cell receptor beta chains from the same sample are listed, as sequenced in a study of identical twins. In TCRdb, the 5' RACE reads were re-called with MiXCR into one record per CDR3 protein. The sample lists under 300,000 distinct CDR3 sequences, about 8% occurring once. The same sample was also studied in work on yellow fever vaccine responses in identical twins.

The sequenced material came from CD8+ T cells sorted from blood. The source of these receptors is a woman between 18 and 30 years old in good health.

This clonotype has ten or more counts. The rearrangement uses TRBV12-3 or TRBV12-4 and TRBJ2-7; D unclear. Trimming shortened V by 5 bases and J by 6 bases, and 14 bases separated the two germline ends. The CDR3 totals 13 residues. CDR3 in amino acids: CASSPPPLGEQYF. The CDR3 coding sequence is TGTGCCAGCAGTCCCCCCCCGTTAGGCGAGCAGTACTTC.

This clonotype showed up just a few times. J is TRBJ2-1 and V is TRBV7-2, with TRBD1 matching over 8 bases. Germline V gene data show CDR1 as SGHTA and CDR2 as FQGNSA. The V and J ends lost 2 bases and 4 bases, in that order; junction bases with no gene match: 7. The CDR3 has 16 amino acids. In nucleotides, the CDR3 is TGTGCCAGCAGCTTATTGTCAGGGGGCCGTTACAATGAGCAGTTCTTC. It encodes CASSLLSGGRYNEQFF.

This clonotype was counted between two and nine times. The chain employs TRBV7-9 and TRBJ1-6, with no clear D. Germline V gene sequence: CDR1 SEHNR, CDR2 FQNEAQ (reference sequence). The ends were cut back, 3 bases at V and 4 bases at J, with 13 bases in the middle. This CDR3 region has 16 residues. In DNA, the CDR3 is TGTGCCAGCAGCTTTGCAAGGACCGGATATAATTCACCCCTCCACTTT. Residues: CASSFARTGYNSPLHF.

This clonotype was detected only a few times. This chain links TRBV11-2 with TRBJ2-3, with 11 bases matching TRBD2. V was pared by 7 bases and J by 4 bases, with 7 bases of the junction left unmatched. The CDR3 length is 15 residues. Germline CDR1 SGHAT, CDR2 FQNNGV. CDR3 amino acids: CASTVAGGPSDTQYF. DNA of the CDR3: TGTGCCAGCACCGTAGCGGGAGGGCCTTCAGATACGCAGTATTTT.

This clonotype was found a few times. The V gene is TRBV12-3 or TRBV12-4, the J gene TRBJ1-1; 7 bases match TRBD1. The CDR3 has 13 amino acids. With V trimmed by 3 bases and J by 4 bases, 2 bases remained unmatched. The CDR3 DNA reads TGTGCCAGCAGTTTGGGGGACAGCACTGAAGCTTTCTTT. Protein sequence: CASSLGDSTEAFF.

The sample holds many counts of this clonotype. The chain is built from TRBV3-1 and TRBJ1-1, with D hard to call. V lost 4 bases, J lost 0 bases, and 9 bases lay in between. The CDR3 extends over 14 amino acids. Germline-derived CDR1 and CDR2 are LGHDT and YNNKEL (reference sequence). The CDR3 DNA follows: TGTGCCAGCAGCCCCTACAGTCTGAACACTGAAGCTTTCTTT. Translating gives CASSPYSLNTEAFF.

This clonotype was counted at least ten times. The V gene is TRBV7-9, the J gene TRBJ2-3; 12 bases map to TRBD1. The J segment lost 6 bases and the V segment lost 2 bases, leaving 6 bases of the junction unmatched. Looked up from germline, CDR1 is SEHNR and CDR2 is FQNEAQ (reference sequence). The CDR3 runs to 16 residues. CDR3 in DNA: TGTGCCAGCAGCTTATCGGGACAGGGGGCGCAGGATACGCAGTATTTT. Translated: CASSLSGQGAQDTQYF.

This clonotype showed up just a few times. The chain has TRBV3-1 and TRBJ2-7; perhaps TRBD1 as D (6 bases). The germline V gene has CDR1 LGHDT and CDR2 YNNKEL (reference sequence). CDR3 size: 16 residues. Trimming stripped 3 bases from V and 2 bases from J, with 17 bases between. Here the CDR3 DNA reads TGTGCCAGCAGCCACCACCAGGACAGCTTAACCTACGAGCAGTACTTC. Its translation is CASSHHQDSLTYEQYF.

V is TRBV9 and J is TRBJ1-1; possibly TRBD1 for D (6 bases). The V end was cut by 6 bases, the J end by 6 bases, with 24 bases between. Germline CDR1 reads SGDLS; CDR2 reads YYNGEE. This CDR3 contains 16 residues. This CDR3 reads CASTGGRTASVAEAFF. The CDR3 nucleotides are TGTGCCAGCACGGGGGGCCGAACCGCCTCGGTGGCTGAAGCTTTCTTT.

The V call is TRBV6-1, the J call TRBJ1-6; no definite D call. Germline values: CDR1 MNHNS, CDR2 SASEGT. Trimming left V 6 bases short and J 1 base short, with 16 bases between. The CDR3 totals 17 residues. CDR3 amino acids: CASSKADGLSYNSPLHF. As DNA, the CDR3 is TGTGCCAGCAGCAAAGCGGACGGCCTTTCCTATAATTCACCCCTCCACTTT.

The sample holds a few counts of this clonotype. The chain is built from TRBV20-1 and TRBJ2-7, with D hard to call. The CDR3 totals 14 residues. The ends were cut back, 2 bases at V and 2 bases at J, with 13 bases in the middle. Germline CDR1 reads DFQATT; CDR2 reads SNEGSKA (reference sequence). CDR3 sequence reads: CSARSLMGTYEQYF. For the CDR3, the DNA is TGCAGTGCTAGATCCCTTATGGGAACCTACGAGCAGTACTTC.